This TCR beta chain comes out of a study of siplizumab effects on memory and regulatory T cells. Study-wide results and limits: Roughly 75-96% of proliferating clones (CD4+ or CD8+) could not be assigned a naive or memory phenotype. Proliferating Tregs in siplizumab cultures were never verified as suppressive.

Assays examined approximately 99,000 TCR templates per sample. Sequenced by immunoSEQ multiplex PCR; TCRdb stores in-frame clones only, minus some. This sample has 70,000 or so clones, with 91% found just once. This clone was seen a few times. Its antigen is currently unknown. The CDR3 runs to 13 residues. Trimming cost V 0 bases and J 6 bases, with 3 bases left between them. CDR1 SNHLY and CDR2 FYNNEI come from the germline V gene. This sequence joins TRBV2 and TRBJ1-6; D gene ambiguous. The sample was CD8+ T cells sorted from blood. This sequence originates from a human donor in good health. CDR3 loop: CASSEAFNSPLHF. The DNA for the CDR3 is TGTGCCAGCAGTGAAGCTTTTAATTCACCCCTCCACTTT.